One sample yielded the 2 T cell receptor beta chains listed below, sequenced in a study of vaccination effects on CD4 cells after COVID-19. With the ViraFEST assay, the study expanded antigen-specific CD4+ T cells using viral peptide pools, then sequenced them. Cultured cells yielded isolated CD4+ T cells after around 10 days. It was between March and December 2020 that the person had a SARS-CoV-2 infection confirmed by PCR. Sequencing was performed with immunoSEQ multiplex PCR; in TCRdb, only in-frame clones are kept and a portion is missing. The repertoire has about 45,000 clones, roughly two thirds of them found once; the top ten carry roughly 29%. Their recognized antigens are unknown. This material consisted of CD4+ T cells from PBMCs cultured with a peptide pool, taken before COVID-19 vaccination. The receptor source for this set is a human donor who had a prior SARS-CoV-2 infection.

The genes are TRBV29-1 and TRBJ1-2, with D perhaps matching TRBD1 (6 bases). The V end was cut by 4 bases, the J end by 6 bases, with 15 bases between. The CDR3 has 13 residues. Per the germline V gene, CDR1 is SQVTM and CDR2 is ANQGSEA. The CDR3 reads CSVVGQGMHGYTF. Here the CDR3 DNA reads TGCAGCGTTGTCGGGCAGGGGATGCATGGCTACACCTTC.

This clone was seen only a few times. The chain carries TRBV12-3 or TRBV12-4 and TRBJ1-2; D is unresolved. The ends were cut back, 4 bases at V and 7 bases at J, with 7 bases in the middle. The length of the CDR3 is 11 residues. CDR3 in DNA: TGTGCCAGCAGTTATCGTGCTGGCTACACCTTC. Residues: CASSYRAGYTF.